This is a list of T cell receptor beta chains from one sample in a study of T cell responses to AZD1222 COVID-19 vaccine. The data were produced by immunoSEQ multiplex PCR, yet TCRdb's version contains in-frame clones alone and is incomplete. The sample records 100,000 to 110,000 clones, approximately 90% being singletons. The source was peripheral blood, collected on day 0 of AZD1222 vaccination. The receptors were gathered from an adult in good health. The CDR3 runs from the conserved cysteine through the conserved F or W. Fields, in order: V gene, D gene, clone size, J gene, CDR3 protein, CDR3 DNA. A D gene is named only where the DNA matches it firmly. The size entry is marked missing in some rows and otherwise reads once, few, many or a size class.

v_gene: TRBV5-1
d_gene: TRBD2
abundance: once
j_gene: TRBJ2-7
CDR3aa: CASSLQREEAEQYF
CDR3nt: TGCGCCAGCAGCTTGCAGCGGGAGGAAGCCGAGCAGTACTTC

v_gene: TRBV6-2/TRBV6-3
d_gene: NA
abundance: NA
j_gene: TRBJ2-5
CDR3aa: CASSQWGGDSSVYF
CDR3nt: TGTGCCAGCAGCCAGTGGGGCGGGGACTCCTCTGTGTACTTC

v_gene: TRBV29-1
d_gene: NA
abundance: NA
j_gene: TRBJ1-2
CDR3aa: CSGGGSYGYTF
CDR3nt: TGCAGTGGGGGTGGCAGCTATGGCTACACCTTC

v_gene: TRBV19
d_gene: TRBD1
abundance: NA
j_gene: TRBJ1-2
CDR3aa: CASRDRGFYGYTF
CDR3nt: TGTGCCAGTAGGGACAGGGGGTTCTATGGCTACACCTTC

v_gene: TRBV27
d_gene: NA
abundance: NA
j_gene: TRBJ1-2
CDR3aa: CASSYRDTLGSGGYTF
CDR3nt: TGTGCCAGCAGTTACCGGGACACTTTGGGATCTGGCGGCTACACCTTC

v_gene: TRBV5-1
d_gene: NA
abundance: NA
j_gene: TRBJ2-7
CDR3aa: CASSLEGRGKGEQYF
CDR3nt: TGCGCCAGCAGCTTGGAGGGCAGGGGAAAAGGCGAGCAGTACTTC

v_gene: TRBV5-1
d_gene: NA
abundance: NA
j_gene: TRBJ1-4
CDR3aa: CASSLATGRGSEKLFF
CDR3nt: TGCGCCAGCAGCTTGGCAACAGGCCGGGGTAGTGAAAAACTGTTTTTT

v_gene: TRBV20-1
d_gene: NA
abundance: NA
j_gene: TRBJ1-2
CDR3aa: CSATTGVDTF
CDR3nt: TGCAGTGCTACCACGGGAGTAGACACCTTC

v_gene: TRBV2
d_gene: NA
abundance: NA
j_gene: TRBJ2-6
CDR3aa: CASSMTDSGANVLTF
CDR3nt: TGTGCCAGCAGTATGACAGACTCTGGGGCCAACGTCCTGACTTTC

v_gene: TRBV5-1
d_gene: TRBD1
abundance: many
j_gene: TRBJ2-7
CDR3aa: CASSLEGQGNDEQYF
CDR3nt: TGCGCCAGCAGCTTGGAGGGACAGGGGAACGACGAGCAGTACTTC

v_gene: TRBV27
d_gene: NA
abundance: NA
j_gene: TRBJ2-2
CDR3aa: CASSPSLNRVGELFF
CDR3nt: TGTGCCAGCAGTCCGTCCCTGAACAGGGTTGGGGAGCTGTTTTTT

v_gene: TRBV12-3/TRBV12-4
d_gene: NA
abundance: NA
j_gene: TRBJ2-7
CDR3aa: CASSFHGYEQYF
CDR3nt: TGTGCCAGCAGTTTTCACGGCTACGAGCAGTACTTC

v_gene: TRBV29-1
d_gene: NA
abundance: NA
j_gene: TRBJ1-1
CDR3aa: CSVVPNTEAFF
CDR3nt: TGCAGCGTTGTTCCGAACACTGAAGCTTTCTTT

v_gene: TRBV2
d_gene: TRBD1
abundance: NA
j_gene: TRBJ2-2
CDR3aa: CASRGQGSTGELFF
CDR3nt: TGTGCCAGCAGGGGACAGGGGTCGACCGGGGAGCTGTTTTTT

v_gene: TRBV10-1
d_gene: NA
abundance: NA
j_gene: TRBJ2-3
CDR3aa: CASSAGTGRTDTQYF
CDR3nt: TGCGCCAGCAGTGCCGGGACGGGCCGTACAGATACGCAGTATTTT

v_gene: TRBV14
d_gene: NA
abundance: NA
j_gene: TRBJ2-7
CDR3aa: CASSQATTGGRSYEQYF
CDR3nt: TGTGCCAGCAGCCAAGCGACCACAGGAGGCCGCTCCTACGAGCAGTACTTC

v_gene: TRBV5-4
d_gene: NA
abundance: NA
j_gene: TRBJ1-3
CDR3aa: CASSLSGGLAGNTIYF
CDR3nt: TGTGCCAGCAGCTTGTCGGGGGGGCTAGCTGGAAACACCATATATTTT

v_gene: TRBV14
d_gene: TRBD1
abundance: NA
j_gene: TRBJ2-7
CDR3aa: CASRSRTGGRDEQYF
CDR3nt: TGTGCCAGCAGGTCTCGGACAGGGGGCAGGGACGAGCAGTACTTC

v_gene: TRBV19
d_gene: TRBD1
abundance: NA
j_gene: TRBJ1-2
CDR3aa: CASSIQGQGAGYTF
CDR3nt: TGTGCCAGTAGTATTCAGGGACAGGGGGCTGGCTACACCTTC

v_gene: TRBV7-9
d_gene: NA
abundance: NA
j_gene: TRBJ1-5
CDR3aa: CASSRDSNQPQHF
CDR3nt: TGTGCCAGCAGTAGGGATAGCAATCAGCCCCAGCATTTT

v_gene: TRBV5-1
d_gene: NA
abundance: NA
j_gene: TRBJ2-3
CDR3aa: CASSLRGSTLDTQYF
CDR3nt: TGCGCCAGCAGCCTACGGGGCTCAACCCTCGATACGCAGTATTTT

v_gene: TRBV11-3
d_gene: NA
abundance: few
j_gene: TRBJ2-1
CDR3aa: CASSFSSGLYNEQFF
CDR3nt: TGTGCCAGCAGCTTCAGTAGCGGACTGTACAATGAGCAGTTCTTC

v_gene: TRBV5-1
d_gene: TRBD2
abundance: NA
j_gene: TRBJ2-1
CDR3aa: CASSPGLAGVDEQFF
CDR3nt: TGCGCCAGCAGCCCGGGACTAGCGGGAGTGGATGAGCAGTTCTTC

v_gene: TRBV2
d_gene: NA
abundance: NA
j_gene: TRBJ1-4
CDR3aa: CASSEYKGSEKLFF
CDR3nt: TGTGCCAGCAGTGAATATAAAGGTAGTGAAAAACTGTTTTTT

v_gene: TRBV5-8
d_gene: NA
abundance: NA
j_gene: TRBJ2-5
CDR3aa: CASSFSEIQETQYF
CDR3nt: TGTGCCAGCAGCTTTTCAGAAATTCAAGAGACCCAGTACTTC

v_gene: TRBV2
d_gene: NA
abundance: many
j_gene: TRBJ2-5
CDR3aa: CASSDIQQWSAQYF
CDR3nt: TGTGCCAGCAGTGATATACAACAATGGTCGGCCCAGTACTTC

v_gene: TRBV2
d_gene: NA
abundance: NA
j_gene: TRBJ2-7
CDR3aa: CASSEATYEQYF
CDR3nt: TGTGCCAGCAGTGAAGCGACCTACGAGCAGTACTTC

v_gene: TRBV19
d_gene: TRBD1
abundance: NA
j_gene: TRBJ2-7
CDR3aa: CASSISRDSYEQYF
CDR3nt: TGTGCCAGTAGTATTTCACGGGACAGCTACGAGCAGTACTTC

v_gene: TRBV6-1
d_gene: NA
abundance: once
j_gene: TRBJ1-4
CDR3aa: CASSDRVQGEKLFF
CDR3nt: TGTGCCAGCAGTGACCGAGTGCAGGGTGAAAAACTGTTTTTT

v_gene: TRBV25-1
d_gene: NA
abundance: NA
j_gene: TRBJ1-4
CDR3aa: CASKQDLATNEKLFF
CDR3nt: TGTGCCAGCAAACAGGATCTCGCAACTAATGAAAAACTGTTTTTT

v_gene: TRBV19
d_gene: NA
abundance: NA
j_gene: TRBJ2-3
CDR3aa: CASSIRTTSTDTQYF
CDR3nt: TGTGCCAGTAGTATTCGGACAACCAGCACAGATACGCAGTATTTT

v_gene: TRBV10-3
d_gene: TRBD1
abundance: NA
j_gene: TRBJ2-7
CDR3aa: CAISRTGGGEQYF
CDR3nt: TGTGCCATCAGCCGGACAGGGGGTGGCGAGCAGTACTTC

v_gene: TRBV7-2
d_gene: NA
abundance: once
j_gene: TRBJ1-3
CDR3aa: CASSLSGLTSGNTIYF
CDR3nt: TGTGCCAGCAGCTTATCTGGGCTCACCTCTGGAAACACCATATATTTT

v_gene: TRBV5-8
d_gene: NA
abundance: NA
j_gene: TRBJ1-1
CDR3aa: CASSLESVTEAFF
CDR3nt: TGTGCCAGCAGCTTGGAGTCAGTAACTGAAGCTTTCTTT

v_gene: TRBV27
d_gene: NA
abundance: NA
j_gene: TRBJ2-4
CDR3aa: CASSLPGLLAKNIQYF
CDR3nt: TGTGCCAGCAGTTTGCCGGGCCTACTAGCCAAAAACATTCAGTACTTC

v_gene: TRBV27
d_gene: NA
abundance: NA
j_gene: TRBJ1-6
CDR3aa: CASSLNKGGMSSYNSPLHF
CDR3nt: TGTGCCAGCAGTTTGAATAAAGGAGGGATGAGCTCCTATAATTCACCCCTCCACTTT

v_gene: TRBV27
d_gene: NA
abundance: NA
j_gene: TRBJ2-7
CDR3aa: CASSFFGSYEQYF
CDR3nt: TGTGCCAGCAGTTTCTTTGGGTCCTACGAGCAGTACTTC

v_gene: TRBV7-3
d_gene: NA
abundance: few
j_gene: TRBJ2-7
CDR3aa: CASSLTPLNTPAAIFF
CDR3nt: TGTGCCAGCAGCTTAACCCCACTTAATACTCCCGCGGCCATTTTCTTC

v_gene: TRBV19
d_gene: NA
abundance: NA
j_gene: TRBJ1-1
CDR3aa: CASSINQVLNTEAFF
CDR3nt: TGTGCCAGTAGTATAAACCAGGTGTTGAACACTGAAGCTTTCTTT

v_gene: TRBV20-1
d_gene: NA
abundance: NA
j_gene: TRBJ1-1
CDR3aa: CSARSGTEAFF
CDR3nt: TGCAGTGCTAGGTCCGGCACTGAAGCTTTCTTT

v_gene: TRBV5-1
d_gene: NA
abundance: medium-sized
j_gene: TRBJ1-2
CDR3aa: CASSLSPGNYGYTF
CDR3nt: TGCGCCAGCAGCTTGTCCCCGGGAAACTATGGCTACACCTTC

v_gene: TRBV2
d_gene: NA
abundance: NA
j_gene: TRBJ1-5
CDR3aa: CASSEGWDQPQHF
CDR3nt: TGTGCCAGCAGTGAAGGGTGGGATCAGCCCCAGCATTTT

v_gene: TRBV5-4
d_gene: NA
abundance: NA
j_gene: TRBJ2-7
CDR3aa: CASSFLRTSPSEQYF
CDR3nt: TGTGCCAGCAGCTTCCTCAGGACCTCTCCGAGCGAGCAGTACTTC

v_gene: TRBV3-1/TRBV3-2
d_gene: TRBD2
abundance: NA
j_gene: TRBJ2-7
CDR3aa: CASSQAGAGGDEQYF
CDR3nt: TGTGCCAGCAGCCAAGCGGGAGCGGGGGGGGACGAGCAGTACTTC

v_gene: TRBV5-1
d_gene: NA
abundance: NA
j_gene: TRBJ1-5
CDR3aa: CASSLEGLQPQHF
CDR3nt: TGCGCCAGCAGCTTGGAAGGGCTTCAGCCCCAGCATTTT

v_gene: TRBV7-9
d_gene: NA
abundance: many
j_gene: TRBJ2-7
CDR3aa: CASSPQGFHYEQYF
CDR3nt: TGTGCCAGCAGCCCTCAGGGGTTTCACTACGAGCAGTACTTC

v_gene: TRBV4-1
d_gene: NA
abundance: NA
j_gene: TRBJ1-4
CDR3aa: CASSPPGLVNEKLFF
CDR3nt: TGCGCCAGCAGCCCTCCGGGACTGGTAAATGAAAAACTGTTTTTT

v_gene: TRBV6-5
d_gene: NA
abundance: NA
j_gene: TRBJ2-1
CDR3aa: CASSYDQNNEQFF
CDR3nt: TGTGCCAGCAGTTACGACCAAAACAATGAGCAGTTCTTC

v_gene: TRBV6-8
d_gene: NA
abundance: NA
j_gene: TRBJ2-5
CDR3aa: CASSYSAPPCTRMGETQYF
CDR3nt: TGTGCCAGCAGTTACTCTGCCCCGCCCTGTACTAGGATGGGGGAGACCCAGTACTTC

v_gene: TRBV6-4
d_gene: NA
abundance: NA
j_gene: TRBJ1-6
CDR3aa: CASSFSAQSINSPLHF
CDR3nt: TGTGCCAGCAGTTTTTCGGCACAGAGTATAAATTCACCCCTCCACTTT

v_gene: TRBV28
d_gene: NA
abundance: NA
j_gene: TRBJ1-1
CDR3aa: CASSRAEREAFF
CDR3nt: TGTGCCAGCAGCCGGGCGGAGAGGGAAGCTTTCTTT

v_gene: TRBV9
d_gene: NA
abundance: once
j_gene: TRBJ1-1
CDR3aa: CASSAPRVGAFF
CDR3nt: TGTGCCAGCAGCGCCCCAAGGGTCGGAGCTTTCTTT